This T cell receptor (beta chain) was obtained from a study of blood T cell repertoires in COVID-19. For the study at large: Samples representing acute and convalescent COVID-19 were sourced from the United States, Italy and Spain. Sources were T cells, B-cell-depleted T cells, or PBMCs; the material itself was cDNA or gDNA.

The Seattle patients joined while their infection was active and were tracked longitudinally afterward. This CDR3 is built from 15 residues. Unmatched junction bases numbered 7, after V lost 5 bases and J lost 8 bases. Germline V gene data show CDR1 as SEHNR and CDR2 as FQNEAQ (reference sequence). Original processing methods: Nucleated cell number was recorded as an estimate derived from reference gene primer amplification. Profiled with immunoSEQ multiplex PCR; TCRdb holds only in-frame clones, not every one. V, J and clone size are taken as reported in that table, and D and trimming were inferred from the DNA itself. The table records 200,000 to 250,000 clones, about 90% of them present only once.

The sequence was collected from a man in his sixties with COVID-19, enrolled during active disease. Sequencing was carried out using peripheral blood. This rearrangement joins TRBV7-9 to TRBJ2-1, with 12 positions matching TRBD2. CDR3 sequence (DNA): TGTGCCAGCAGCCAGACTAGCGGGAGTACCGATGAGCAGTTCTTC. This codes for CASSQTSGSTDEQFF.